These 28 T cell receptor beta chains share one sample of origin, sequenced in a study of blood T cell repertoires in COVID-19. TCRdb keeps only in-frame clones here, not all; method: immunoSEQ multiplex PCR. This table has 250,000 or so clones, approximately 90% appearing once. The sequenced sample consisted of PBMCs or T cells enriched from blood (not recorded which). Source of these receptors: a human donor in a cohort exposed to, infected with or recovered from COVID-19 (not recorded which). The donor label of this sample is uncertain.

This chain uses TRBV4-1 with TRBJ1-5, with D unclear. Per germline, CDR1 MGHRA and CDR2 YSYEKL. Trimming removed 6 bases at V and 3 bases at J, with 15 bases between. The length of the CDR3 is 15 residues. The CDR3 reads CASRPSKDFNQPQHF. CDR3 nucleotide sequence: TGCGCCAGCAGGCCGAGTAAGGACTTCAATCAGCCCCAGCATTTT.

This chain links TRBV13 with TRBJ2-3; 12 nucleotides line up with TRBD2. V lost 5 bases and J lost 6; bases outside the gene matches: 12. The CDR3 extends over 17 amino acids. Looked up from germline, CDR1 is PRHDT and CDR2 is FYEKMQ (reference sequence). CDR3 in DNA: TGTGCCAGCAGCGGCACCGGTACTAGCGGGGGGATCGATACGCAGTATTTT. Protein product: CASSGTGTSGGIDTQYF.

A word on this clone: Within the sample, other DNA sequences also encode this same CDR3. The chain employs TRBV19 and TRBJ1-1, with D possibly TRBD1 on 6 matching bases. In germline, CDR1 is LNHDA, CDR2 SQIVND (reference sequence). Trimming took 2 bases from V and 4 from J, leaving 8 bases between them. There are 13 residues in the CDR3. CDR3: CASSITGTTEAFF. The CDR3 DNA sequence: TGTGCCAGTAGTATAACAGGGACCACTGAAGCTTTCTTT.

This clone turned up a few times. The chain couples TRBV4-3 to TRBJ1-1; D is unclear. V was cut by 4 bases and J by 1 base, with 7 bases left in between. Germline CDR1 is LGHNA and CDR2 is YSLEER. The CDR3 length is 13 residues. The CDR3 loop is CASSLSGNTEAFF. For the CDR3, the DNA is TGCGCCAGCAGCCTGTCGGGGAACACTGAAGCTTTCTTT.

J is TRBJ1-4 and V is TRBV19; D is undetermined. Germline loops: CDR1 LNHDA, CDR2 SQIVND (reference sequence). Trimming took 1 base from V and 12 from J, leaving 6 bases between them. CDR3 length: 11 residues. CDR3 loop: CASSIAEELFF. DNA for the CDR3: TGTGCCAGTAGTATAGCAGAGGAACTGTTTTTT. Variable domain in full (rest from reference TRBV19 and TRBJ1-4): DGGITQSPKYLFRKEGQNVTLSCEQNLNHDAMYWYRQDPGQGLRLIYYSQIVNDFQKGDIAEGYSVSREKKESFPLTVTSAQKNPTAFYLCASSIAEELFFGSGTQLSVL.

The chain carries TRBV12-3 or TRBV12-4 and TRBJ1-5; D unresolved. The CDR3 extends over 12 amino acids. Trimming removed 6 bases at V and 9 bases at J, with 12 bases between. DNA for the CDR3: TGTGCCAGCAGCCGACTCGATGTGCCCCAGCATTTT. This translates into CASSRLDVPQHF.

This sequence joins TRBV18 and TRBJ2-2; D is possibly TRBD1 (5 bases). Germline loops: CDR1 KGHSH, CDR2 LQKENI. Trimming took 3 bases from V and 6 from J, leaving 11 bases between them. This CDR3 has 14 amino acids. CDR3 sequence: CASSPPQGSGELFF. CDR3 DNA: TGTGCCAGCTCACCTCCGCAGGGTTCCGGGGAGCTGTTTTTT.

V usage is TRBV6-4 and J usage is TRBJ1-2; 7 nucleotides agree with TRBD1. The V segment lost 2 bases and the J segment 7 bases; nucleotides outside the gene matches: 7. Germline-derived CDR1 and CDR2 are MRHNA and SNTAGT. This CDR3 is 14 amino acids long. This chain's CDR3 is CASSDTRTGGGYTF. CDR3 DNA: TGTGCCAGCAGTGACACCCGGACAGGTGGTGGCTACACCTTC.

V and J are TRBV5-1 and TRBJ1-1; 8 bases align to TRBD1. From germline, CDR1 is SGHRS and CDR2 YFSETQ. The V segment lost 4 bases and the J segment 0 bases; nucleotides outside the gene matches: 11. The CDR3 length is 17 residues. The CDR3 DNA sequence: TGCGCCAGCAGCCTCAACAGGGGGGCAGACATGAACACTGAAGCTTTCTTT. Translated, it gives CASSLNRGADMNTEAFF.

The V call is TRBV6-5, the J call TRBJ1-1; tentatively, D is TRBD1 (5 bases). The V end lost 0 bases, the J end lost 1 base, and 12 bases lay between the germline ends. The CDR3 consists of 16 residues. The germline V gene has CDR1 MNHEY and CDR2 SVGAGI. The CDR3 loop reads CASSYSTGGWNTEAFF. The CDR3 DNA reads as TGTGCCAGCAGTTACTCGACGGGGGGATGGAACACTGAAGCTTTCTTT.

The V call is TRBV25-1, the J call TRBJ2-3; weak D call: TRBD2 (7 bases). Germline CDR1 and CDR2: MGHDK and SYGVNS. Trimming removed 8 bases at V and 0 bases at J, with 21 bases between. CDR3 length: 17 amino acids. CDR3 sequence: CASGRKRGGVSTDTQYF. CDR3 sequence (DNA): TGTGCCAGCGGTCGAAAAAGGGGGGGGGTCAGCACAGATACGCAGTATTTT.

The chain has TRBV4-1 and TRBJ2-2, with D hard to call. Trimming shortened V by 1 base and J by 7 bases, and 7 bases separated the two germline ends. The CDR3 spans 13 residues. The germline gives CDR1 MGHRA, CDR2 YSYEKL. CDR3 region: CASSQVSLGELFF. The DNA for the CDR3 is TGCGCCAGCAGCCAAGTCTCACTCGGGGAGCTGTTTTTT.

The chain joins TRBV19 to TRBJ1-2; 8 bases match TRBD1. Germline assignment: CDR1 LNHDA and CDR2 SQIVND (reference sequence). The CDR3 has 15 residues. Losses at the gene ends were 5 bases for V and 10 bases for J; bases not matched to a gene: 15. In nucleotides, the CDR3 is TGTGCCAGTAGTGATGCAGGGGGCCCAAGAAGTGACTACACCTTC. Residues: CASSDAGGPRSDYTF.

The rearrangement joins TRBV10-3 to TRBJ2-7; tentative D call: TRBD2 (7 bases). CDR1 and CDR2 (germline): ENHRY, SYGVKD. Trimming left V 0 bases short and J 3 bases short, with 15 bases between. The CDR3 loop spans 16 amino acids. The CDR3 sequence is CAISESLGGAYYEQYF. The CDR3 nucleotides are TGTGCCATCAGTGAGTCTCTGGGGGGGGCGTACTACGAGCAGTACTTC.

The chain links TRBV19 to TRBJ2-1, with 14 bases lining up with TRBD2. Germline trimming cut 6 bases from V and 4 bases from J; bases unmatched to any gene: 2. There are 15 residues in the CDR3. The V gene's germline CDR1 is LNHDA and CDR2 SQIVND (reference sequence). The CDR3 region is CASRRTSGGYNEQFF. In DNA form, the CDR3 reads TGTGCCAGTAGGAGGACTAGCGGGGGGTACAATGAGCAGTTCTTC.

The chain couples TRBV19 to TRBJ2-1, with 7 bases fitting TRBD1. This CDR3 is built from 15 residues. Germline trimming cut 6 bases from V and 4 bases from J; bases unmatched to any gene: 9. Germline CDR1 LNHDA, CDR2 SQIVND (reference sequence). For the CDR3, the DNA is TGTGCCAGTAGCCCCCCAGACAGGGATTACAATGAGCAGTTCTTC. Amino acid sequence: CASSPPDRDYNEQFF.

The V call is TRBV10-3, the J call TRBJ1-1; D uncertain. V lost 2 bases and J 0 bases, leaving 4 bases between the germline ends. CDR3 length: 13 amino acids. Germline CDR1 ENHRY, CDR2 SYGVKD. The CDR3 DNA reads TGTGCCATCAGTGAGCGCGTGAACACTGAAGCTTTCTTT. This translates into CAISERVNTEAFF.

The CDR3: CSASPREGYYEQYF. In DNA, the CDR3 is TGCAGTGCTAGTCCCAGGGAAGGTTATTACGAGCAGTACTTC. V and J are TRBV20-1 and TRBJ2-7; D perhaps matches TRBD1 (5 bases). Trimming cost V 3 bases and J 4 bases, with 16 bases left between them. The CDR3 runs to 14 residues. Germline V gene data show CDR1 as DFQATT and CDR2 as SNEGSKA (reference sequence).

In this sample, this clone turned up once. The chain has TRBV12-3 or TRBV12-4 and TRBJ1-2; no firm D call. With 8 bases removed from V and 4 bases from J, the gap between germline ends came to 8 bases. The CDR3 extends over 11 amino acids. The CDR3 DNA reads as TGTGCCAGCTCTGAGGGCTATGGCTACACCTTC. Translating it yields CASSEGYGYTF.

The V gene is TRBV27, the J gene TRBJ1-3; the match to TRBD1 covers 7 bases. CDR1 is MNHEY and CDR2 is SMNVEV in the germline V gene (reference sequence). This CDR3 contains 15 residues. V dropped 6 bases and J dropped 4; count of bases not matched to a gene: 9. The CDR3 DNA is TGTGCCAGCAGCCGCCAGACAGGGCGAGGAAACACCATATATTTT. This translates into CASSRQTGRGNTIYF.

This rearrangement joins TRBV30 to TRBJ2-7; 9 nucleotides match TRBD1. CDR1 is GTSNPN, CDR2 SVGIG, per germline (reference sequence). Trimming removed 8 bases from V and 5 bases from J; junction bases left unmatched: 13. The CDR3 covers 14 residues. The CDR3 nucleotides read TGTGCCGGGGGCGGGGGACAGGGAATAAACGAGCAGTACTTC. Translating gives CAGGGGQGINEQYF.

This clone has a single count. The rearrangement uses TRBV18 and TRBJ1-6; a possible D gene is TRBD1 (6 bases). V was pared by 0 bases and J by 10 bases, with 10 bases between. Germline V gives CDR1 KGHSH, CDR2 LQKENI. This CDR3 comprises 14 residues. CDR3 DNA sequence: TGTGCCAGCTCACCACCGGGGGCGAGATCACCCCTCCACTTT. Its translation: CASSPPGARSPLHF. Based on the CDR3 plus reference TRBV18 and TRBJ1-6, the full variable domain is NAGVMQNPRHLVRRRGQEARLRCSPMKGHSHVYWYRQLPEEGLKFMVYLQKENIIDESGMPKERFSAEFPKEGPSILRIQQVVRGDSAAYFCASSPPGARSPLHFGNGTRLTVT.

The CDR3: CASGGPLAGAGRNTIYF. The CDR3 DNA is TGTGCCAGCGGAGGTCCCTTGGCAGGGGCAGGGAGAAACACCATATATTTT. The chain is built from TRBV7-9 and TRBJ1-3, with a possible D match to TRBD1 (6 bases). Trimming removed 8 bases from V and 5 bases from J, with 25 bases in between. The CDR3 has 17 amino acids. CDR1 and CDR2 from the germline V gene are SEHNR and FQNEAQ (reference sequence).

J is TRBJ1-6 and V is TRBV6-5; a weak D match, TRBD1 (5 bases). V was pared by 5 bases and J by 9 bases, with 14 bases between. The CDR3 sequence is 14 residues long. Germline CDR1 is MNHEY and CDR2 is SVGAGI. CDR3 sequence reads: CASSTDKAGSPLHF. The CDR3 DNA sequence: TGTGCCAGCAGTACGGACAAAGCGGGTTCACCCCTCCACTTT.

V is TRBV3-1 (or the pseudogene TRBV3-2) and J is TRBJ2-7, with D hard to call. The CDR3 is made up of 11 amino acids. Trimming pared 3 bases from V and 3 bases from J, leaving 3 bases between. CDR1 is LGHDT, CDR2 YNNKEL, per germline (reference sequence). The CDR3 region has the DNA TGTGCCAGCAGCCAGAGCTACGAGCAGTACTTC. Its protein product is CASSQSYEQYF.

The V and J genes are TRBV27 and TRBJ2-7, with TRBD1 identical over 9 bases. V was clipped by 6 bases and J by 4 bases; unmatched bases: 7. CDR1 is MNHEY and CDR2 is SMNVEV in the germline V gene (reference sequence). The CDR3 loop spans 14 amino acids. The CDR3 region is CASSLRDREYEQYF. The CDR3 DNA sequence: TGTGCCAGCAGCCTCCGGGACAGGGAGTACGAGCAGTACTTC.

The chain's CDR3 is CASSHYQSRGDEQYF. For the CDR3, the DNA is TGCGCCAGCAGCCATTATCAAAGCAGGGGGGACGAGCAGTACTTC. V gene TRBV4-3 combines with J gene TRBJ2-7; D might be TRBD1 (7 bases). Trimming left V 3 bases short and J 5 bases short, with 17 bases between. Germline values: CDR1 LGHNA, CDR2 YSLEER. The CDR3 spans 15 residues.

DNA of the CDR3: TGTGCCTGGAGTGTAGGCGGGGGGCCCGATACGCAGTATTTT. It yields the protein CAWSVGGGPDTQYF. This chain joins TRBV30 and TRBJ2-3; 8 positions agree with TRBD2. CDR3 size: 14 residues. V was pared by 0 bases and J by 6 bases, with 5 bases of the junction left unmatched. CDR1 is GTSNPN, CDR2 SVGIG, per germline (reference sequence).